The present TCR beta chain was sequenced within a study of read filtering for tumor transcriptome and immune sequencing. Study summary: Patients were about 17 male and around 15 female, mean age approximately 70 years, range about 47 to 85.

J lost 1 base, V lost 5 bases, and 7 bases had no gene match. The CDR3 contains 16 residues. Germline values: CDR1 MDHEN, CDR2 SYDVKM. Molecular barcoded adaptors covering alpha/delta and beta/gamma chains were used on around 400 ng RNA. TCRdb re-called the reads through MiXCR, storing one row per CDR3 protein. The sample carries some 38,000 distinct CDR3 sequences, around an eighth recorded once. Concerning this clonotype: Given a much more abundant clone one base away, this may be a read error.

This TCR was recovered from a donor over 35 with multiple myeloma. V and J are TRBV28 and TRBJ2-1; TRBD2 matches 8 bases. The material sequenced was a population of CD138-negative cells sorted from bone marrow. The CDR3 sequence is CASSPPGGGSYNEQFF. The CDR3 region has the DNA TGTGCCAGCAGTCCCCCCGGGGGGGGGTCCTACAATGAGCAGTTCTTC.